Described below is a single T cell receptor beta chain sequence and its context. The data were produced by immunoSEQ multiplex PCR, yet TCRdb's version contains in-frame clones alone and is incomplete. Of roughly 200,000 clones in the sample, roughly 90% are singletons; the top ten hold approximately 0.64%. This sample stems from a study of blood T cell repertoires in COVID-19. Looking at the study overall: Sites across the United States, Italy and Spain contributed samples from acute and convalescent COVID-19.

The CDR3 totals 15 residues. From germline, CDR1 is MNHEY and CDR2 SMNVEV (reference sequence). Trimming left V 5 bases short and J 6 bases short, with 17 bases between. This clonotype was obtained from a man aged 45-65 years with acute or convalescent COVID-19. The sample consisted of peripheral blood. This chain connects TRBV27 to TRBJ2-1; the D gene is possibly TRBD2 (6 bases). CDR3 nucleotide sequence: TGTGCCAGCAGTACCCGGAGGGAATATTCCAATGAGCAGTTCTTC. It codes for CASSTRREYSNEQFF.